These 17 T cell receptor beta chains were all obtained from the same sample, sequenced in a study of cytomegalovirus exposure and HLA in healthy donors. PCR primers comprised 60 Vbeta and 13 Jbeta primers. The assay was immunoSEQ multiplex PCR, and TCRdb's table has in-frame clones only and misses some. The table lists 160,000 or so clones, around 88% of them singletons, with 0.85% in the top ten. Sequenced input: PBMCs. The origin of the receptors is a woman aged 25 to 39 in good health and CMV-seronegative.

This chain uses TRBV28 with TRBJ2-7, with TRBD2 matching over 8 bases. From germline, CDR1 is MDHEN and CDR2 SYDVKM. This CDR3 comprises 15 residues. The trim removed 7 bases at V and 4 bases at J, leaving 12 bases unmatched. The CDR3 coding sequence is TGTGCCAGCATCATATCTACAGCGGGAGTTTACGAGCAGTACTTC. Amino acids: CASIISTAGVYEQYF.

For the CDR3, the DNA is TGTGCCTGGAGTCTTACATCGGAGGGGTTCTACAATGAGCAGTTCTTC. Translation: CAWSLTSEGFYNEQFF. The chain carries TRBV30 and TRBJ2-1, with D tentatively TRBD2 (6 bases). The CDR3 has 16 residues. Germline CDR1 is GTSNPN and CDR2 is SVGIG (reference sequence). Between the trimmed V and J ends, which lost 2 bases and 3 bases, there was a span of 17 bases.

The chain recombines TRBV19 with TRBJ1-6; 9 nucleotides align to TRBD1. With V trimmed by 6 bases and J by 3 bases, 6 bases remained unmatched. The CDR3 sequence is 16 residues long. Germline V gene sequence: CDR1 LNHDA, CDR2 SQIVND (reference sequence). In DNA form, the CDR3 reads TGTGCCAGTAGCCGTACAGGGGGCATCTATAATTCACCCCTCCACTTT. Its translation is CASSRTGGIYNSPLHF.

The chain is built from TRBV6-1 and TRBJ1-5, with a possible D match to TRBD1 (6 bases). The germline CDR1 and CDR2 sequences are MNHNS and SASEGT. The CDR3 is 13 residues long. V was shortened by 7 bases and J by 3 bases, with 10 bases between the two germline ends. CDR3 bases: TGTGCCAGCACCGGACAGTACAATCAGCCCCAGCATTTT. Translated: CASTGQYNQPQHF.

In regard to this clone: Other DNA sequences in this sample translate to the same CDR3. The chain combines TRBV28 with TRBJ1-5; TRBD1 matches at 9 bases. The CDR3 has 15 residues. After removal of 5 bases from V and 2 bases from J, the junction contained 4 bases not matched to a gene. Looked up from germline, CDR1 is MDHEN and CDR2 is SYDVKM. CDR3 DNA: TGTGCCAGCAGTCCTCGGACAGGGGGCAATCAGCCCCAGCATTTT. Encoded protein: CASSPRTGGNQPQHF.

The rearrangement joins TRBV5-4 to TRBJ2-7; 11 bases are a match to TRBD2. Germline CDR1 reads SGHNT; CDR2 reads YYREEE (reference sequence). V was pared by 4 bases and J by 5 bases, with 14 bases of the junction left unmatched. The CDR3 is made up of 17 amino acids. The CDR3 is CASSRPSGGPSGDEQYF. For the CDR3, the DNA is TGTGCCAGCAGCCGGCCTAGCGGGGGGCCCTCGGGGGACGAGCAGTACTTC.

The chain recombines TRBV13 with TRBJ1-2; TRBD1 aligns across 8 bases. V lost 2 bases and J lost 6; bases outside the gene matches: 5. Looked up from germline, CDR1 is PRHDT and CDR2 is FYEKMQ (reference sequence). The CDR3 is 14 residues long. As DNA, the CDR3 is TGTGCCAGCAGCTTAAGACAGGGGCCTCATGGCTACACCTTC. This codes for CASSLRQGPHGYTF.

This chain connects TRBV11-2 to TRBJ1-1; TRBD1 might be the D (6 bases). The germline V gene encodes CDR1 SGHAT and CDR2 FQNNGV. The CDR3 is 14 amino acids. Trimming removed 1 base from V and 6 bases from J, with 12 bases in between. CDR3 in amino acids: CASSLVPGGAEAFF. The CDR3 DNA follows: TGTGCCAGCAGCTTAGTCCCGGGGGGCGCTGAAGCTTTCTTT.

J is TRBJ1-3 and V is TRBV19; D remains ambiguous. The CDR3 is 14 amino acids. In germline, CDR1 is LNHDA, CDR2 SQIVND (reference sequence). V was cut by 6 bases and J by 3 bases, with 12 bases left in between. In nucleotides, the CDR3 is TGTGCCAGTAGCTCTCGAGGGTTTGGAAACACCATATATTTT. Its protein product is CASSSRGFGNTIYF. The complete variable domain, with remaining parts taken from reference TRBV19 and TRBJ1-3, reads DGGITQSPKYLFRKEGQNVTLSCEQNLNHDAMYWYRQDPGQGLRLIYYSQIVNDFQKGDIAEGYSVSREKKESFPLTVTSAQKNPTAFYLCASSSRGFGNTIYFGEGSWLTVV.

The genes are TRBV19 and TRBJ2-3; 10 nucleotides line up with TRBD1. The junction had 7 bases not matched to a gene; V was cut back by 10 bases and J by 3 bases. Germline assignment: CDR1 LNHDA and CDR2 SQIVND (reference sequence). The CDR3 extends over 14 amino acids. CDR3 protein: CATSGTGETDTQYF. DNA of the CDR3: TGTGCCACCTCCGGGACAGGGGAGACAGATACGCAGTATTTT.

This clone was seen only a few times. The V call is TRBV9, the J call TRBJ2-3; the D gene is possibly TRBD2 (6 bases). From germline, CDR1 is SGDLS and CDR2 YYNGEE. Trimming cost V 1 base and J 4 bases, with 13 bases left between them. CDR3 length: 15 residues. In DNA form, the CDR3 reads TGTGCCAGCAGCGTATTCTCAGGGAGGCCAGATACGCAGTATTTT. Protein sequence: CASSVFSGRPDTQYF.

V and J are TRBV5-4 and TRBJ1-1; D remains ambiguous. Per germline, CDR1 SGHNT and CDR2 YYREEE (reference sequence). CDR3 size: 14 residues. V dropped 0 bases and J dropped 3 bases, with 9 bases sitting between them. The CDR3 DNA reads as TGTGCCAGCAGCTTGGCCGGAGGTCACACTGAAGCTTTCTTT. Translation gives CASSLAGGHTEAFF.

This chain uses TRBV9 with TRBJ2-1; 11 positions agree with TRBD2. The ends lost 0 bases at V and 4 bases at J; junction bases unmatched: 3. This CDR3 is 16 amino acids long. Per the germline V gene, CDR1 is SGDLS and CDR2 is YYNGEE. The CDR3 DNA reads TGTGCCAGCAGCGTAGAAATAGCGGGGGGGTACAATGAGCAGTTCTTC. Translating gives CASSVEIAGGYNEQFF. Combining the CDR3 with reference TRBV9 and TRBJ2-1 gives the whole variable domain DSGVTQTPKHLITATGQRVTLRCSPRSGDLSVYWYQQSLDQGLQFLIQYYNGEERAKGNILERFSAQQFPDLHSELNLSSLELGDSALYFCASSVEIAGGYNEQFFGPGTRLTVL.

The chain carries TRBV7-6 and TRBJ2-1, with D possibly being TRBD2 (6 bases). The CDR3 is 16 residues long. The ends were cut back, 1 base at V and 0 bases at J, with 10 bases in the middle. Germline CDR1 reads SGHVS; CDR2 reads FNYEAQ. Here the CDR3 DNA reads TGTGCCAGCAGCTTAGGGCACGGGAGCTCCTACAATGAGCAGTTCTTC. It encodes CASSLGHGSSYNEQFF.

J is TRBJ2-5 and V is TRBV30; the match to TRBD2 covers 8 bases. The CDR3 is made up of 16 amino acids. After removal of 2 bases from V and 4 bases from J, the junction contained 12 bases not matched to a gene. Per germline, CDR1 GTSNPN and CDR2 SVGIG (reference sequence). CDR3 DNA: TGTGCCTGGAGTCACGGGGGGGGCCTGGTGGGAGAGACCCAGTACTTC. Its translation is CAWSHGGGLVGETQYF.

The chain links TRBV2 to TRBJ2-1; a weak D match, TRBD2 (5 bases). The CDR3 covers 16 residues. V was clipped by 6 bases and J by 6 bases, with 21 bases between them. Germline V gives CDR1 SNHLY, CDR2 FYNNEI. The chain's CDR3 is CASRLRTSPLGNEQFF. The CDR3 DNA is TGTGCCAGCAGACTAAGGACTTCCCCTCTTGGCAATGAGCAGTTCTTC.

V gene TRBV7-9 combines with J gene TRBJ1-1; TRBD1 might be the D (5 bases). Germline CDR1 SEHNR, CDR2 FQNEAQ (reference sequence). This CDR3 has 16 residues. Trimming removed 5 bases from V and 1 base from J, with 17 bases in between. The CDR3 DNA is TGTGCCAGCAGCCCAACCTCCTGGGGGGGGAACACTGAAGCTTTCTTT. This gives the protein CASSPTSWGGNTEAFF.